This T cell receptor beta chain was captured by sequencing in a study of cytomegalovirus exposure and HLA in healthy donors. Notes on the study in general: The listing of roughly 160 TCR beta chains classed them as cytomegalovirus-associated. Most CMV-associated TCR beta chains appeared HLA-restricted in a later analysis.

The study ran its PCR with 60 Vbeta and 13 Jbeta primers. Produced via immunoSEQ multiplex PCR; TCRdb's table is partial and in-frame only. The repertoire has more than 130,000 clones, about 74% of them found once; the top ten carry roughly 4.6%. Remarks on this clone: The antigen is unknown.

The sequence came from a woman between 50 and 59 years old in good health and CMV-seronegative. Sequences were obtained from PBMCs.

CDR3 coding DNA: TGTGCCAGCAGCTTAGCCTCGACTAGCGGGGGAGATACGCAGTATTTT. Translated, it gives CASSLASTSGGDTQYF. The chain has TRBV7-2 and TRBJ2-3, with 12 bases fitting TRBD2. Germline V gene data show CDR1 as SGHTA and CDR2 as FQGNSA. This CDR3 region has 16 residues. V was clipped by 0 bases and J by 5 bases; unmatched bases: 3.